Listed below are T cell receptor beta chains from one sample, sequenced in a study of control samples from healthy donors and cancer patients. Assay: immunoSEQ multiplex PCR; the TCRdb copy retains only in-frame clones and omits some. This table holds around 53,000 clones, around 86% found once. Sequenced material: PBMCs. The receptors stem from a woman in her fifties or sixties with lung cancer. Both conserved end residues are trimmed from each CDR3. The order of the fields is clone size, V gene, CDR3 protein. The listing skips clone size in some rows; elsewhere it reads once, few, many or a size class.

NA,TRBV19,ASRLSDARDEAF
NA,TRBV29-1,SVILLVSETQY
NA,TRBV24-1,ATSDPGMSEAQH
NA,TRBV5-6,ASSRSGGSTYEQY
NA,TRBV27,ASRQGMVNQPQH
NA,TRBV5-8,ASSSDRGNNTGELF
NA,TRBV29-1,SVEVSTDTQY
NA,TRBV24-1,ATSDSTGAKGLTHYGYT
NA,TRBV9,ASSLEGWSSYNSPLH
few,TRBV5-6,ASSLLGQGIETEAF
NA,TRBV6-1,ASKMPVPDTQY
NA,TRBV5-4,ASSRVSLNTEAF
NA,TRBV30,AWSELSDTQY
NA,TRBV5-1,ASSLERGGIGEQY
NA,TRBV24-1,ATSAGQGRTEAF
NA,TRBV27,ASSGALSGGYT
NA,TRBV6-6,ASSMGQANYGYT
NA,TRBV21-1,ASGWGWTSGETQY
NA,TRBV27,ASSPPRWTGKGYT
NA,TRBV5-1,ASTSGGLYNEQF
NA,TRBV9,ASSVEAGGYT
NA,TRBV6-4,ASRRIVPGQLNYGYT
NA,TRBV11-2,ASSLTGGPSGGYT
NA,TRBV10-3,ATAKTGDTEAF
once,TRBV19,ASSISQLNTEAF
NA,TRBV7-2,ASSLAGTASTDTQY
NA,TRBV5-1,ASSGTASNYGYT
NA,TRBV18,ASSRVRTDSNQPQH
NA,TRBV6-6,ASSYFDSPCT
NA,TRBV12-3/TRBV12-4,ASSFPGGYGYT
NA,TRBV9,ASSSYYGYT
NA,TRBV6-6,ASSLSSGPYSGYT
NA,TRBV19,ASYRAGSGYT
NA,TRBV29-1,SVQQALNTEAF
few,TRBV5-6,ASSLPGQGGSYEQY
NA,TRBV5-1,ASSLASGSSYNEQF
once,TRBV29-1,SAVAPTGEVSWGYT
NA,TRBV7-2,ASSLTPPGPGNTIY
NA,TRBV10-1,ASSAVYRRGNQPQH
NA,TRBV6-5,ASATNDNYGYT
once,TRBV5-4,ASSPFPWSSNYGYT
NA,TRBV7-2,ASSRSLNYEQY
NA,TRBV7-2,ASSLDNSRNQPQH
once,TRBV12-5,ASGLVGQGRTEAF
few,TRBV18,ASSQRTEDYGYT
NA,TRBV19,ASRIQGADYSPPH
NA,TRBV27,ASSSQGTGGRYEQY
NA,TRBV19,ASSLTLPGPAMAPLH
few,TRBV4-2,ASRDYRQGVTYEQY
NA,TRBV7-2,ASSLLHYEQY
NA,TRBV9,ASSVESQSYGGNTIY
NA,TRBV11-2,ASSLSQFSGNTIY
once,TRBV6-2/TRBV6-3,ASSPWWQQFTNTEAF